This T cell receptor (beta chain) was found in a study of post-analysis software for immune sequencing data. Across the study: The cohort encompassed relapsing-remitting, secondary progressive and progressive-relapsing multiple sclerosis disease courses. Findings and caveats of the study: Samples from one preparation batch, clustered by F measure, grouped strongly together. Multiple sclerosis patients showed significantly lower normalized Chao1 diversity than controls did. Higher frequency in patients than in controls was seen for five TRBV segments, with TRBV5-6, TRBV5-1 and TRBV20-1 among them.

The CDR3 runs to 14 residues. CDR1 is SGHTA, CDR2 FQGTGA, per germline. V gave up 5 bases and J gave up 5 bases; unmatched junction bases: 6. Included in the TCR beta cDNA libraries were unique molecular identifiers. The T cell input of roughly 0.9 to 11 million gave approximately 500,000 cDNA molecules. In TCRdb, the PCR reads were re-called with MiXCR into one record per CDR3 protein. This sample carries 600,000 to 750,000 distinct CDR3 sequences, 55% to 70% of them seen once, and the ten largest clones take around 11%. This clonotype was counted a few times. Its antigen is undetermined. This chain joins TRBV7-3 and TRBJ2-1, with TRBD2 matching 7 bases. Sequenced: blood. The clonotype comes from a girl aged 2 to 9 with multiple sclerosis. The DNA for the CDR3 is TGTGCCAGCAGCCAAAGCGGGGACCACAATGAGCAGTTCTTC. Translated, it gives CASSQSGDHNEQFF.